This T cell receptor (beta chain) is from a study of cytomegalovirus exposure and HLA in healthy donors. Notes on the study in general: Among the CMV-associated chains, three were confirmed in vitro as specific for CMV antigens.

Measured with immunoSEQ multiplex PCR; TCRdb has only the in-frame clones, and not every one. The sample has roughly 60,000 clones; around 94% are singletons. Trimming shortened V by 5 bases and J by 4 bases, and 27 bases separated the two germline ends. CDR3 length equals 19 residues. The germline gives CDR1 MRHNA, CDR2 SNTAGT. A word on this clone: Its antigen remains unknown.

The sample comprised PBMCs. The receptor was isolated from a young man in good health and CMV-seronegative. This rearrangement joins TRBV6-4 to TRBJ1-5; a weak D match, TRBD1 (6 bases). The CDR3, as DNA: TGTGCCAGCAGTTTTATAGGACGGGCAAGCAGGGGTATTAATCAGCCCCAGCATTTT. This encodes CASSFIGRASRGINQPQHF.